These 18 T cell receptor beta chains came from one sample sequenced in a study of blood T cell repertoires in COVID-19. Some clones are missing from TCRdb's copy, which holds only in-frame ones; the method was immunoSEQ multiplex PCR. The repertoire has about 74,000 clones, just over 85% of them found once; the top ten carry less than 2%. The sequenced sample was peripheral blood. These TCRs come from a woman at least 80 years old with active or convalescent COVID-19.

In DNA form, the CDR3 reads TGCGCCAGCAGCCTCGGACAGTCGACCTATAATTCACCCCTCCACTTT. This sequence encodes CASSLGQSTYNSPLHF. The gene calls are TRBV4-3 and TRBJ1-6, with a weak D call TRBD1 (6 bases). Germline CDR1 is LGHNA and CDR2 is YSLEER. This CDR3 has 16 amino acids. Trimming took off 4 bases at V and 2 bases at J, with 12 bases between the two ends.

Here the CDR3 DNA reads TGTGCCAGCAGCTCTGAAGGGCCTAGCGGCTACACCTTC. The encoded protein is CASSSEGPSGYTF. V and J are TRBV5-6 and TRBJ1-2; D remains unclear. The CDR3 length is 13 residues. Germline CDR1 reads SGHDT; CDR2 reads YYEEEE. The germline V and J ends were trimmed by 3 bases and 8 bases, with 14 bases remaining between them.

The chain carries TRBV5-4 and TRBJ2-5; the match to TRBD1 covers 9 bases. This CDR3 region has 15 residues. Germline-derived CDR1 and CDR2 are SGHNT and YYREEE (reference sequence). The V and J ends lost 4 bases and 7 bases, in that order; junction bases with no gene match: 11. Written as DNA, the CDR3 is TGTGCCAGCAGCCACCCGGGACAGGGAGGGGGGACCCAGTACTTC. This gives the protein CASSHPGQGGGTQYF.

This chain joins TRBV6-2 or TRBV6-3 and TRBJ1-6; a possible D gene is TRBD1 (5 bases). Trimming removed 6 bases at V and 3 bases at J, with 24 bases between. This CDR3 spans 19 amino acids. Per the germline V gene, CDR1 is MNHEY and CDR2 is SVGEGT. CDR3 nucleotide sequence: TGTGCCAGCAGCCGCTACCCCCCCTTCGACAGCGTCTATAATTCACCCCTCCACTTT. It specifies CASSRYPPFDSVYNSPLHF.

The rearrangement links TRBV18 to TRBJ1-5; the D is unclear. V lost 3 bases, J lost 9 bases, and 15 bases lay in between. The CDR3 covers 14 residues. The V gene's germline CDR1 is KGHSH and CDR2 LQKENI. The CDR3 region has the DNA TGTGCCAGCTCACCTTCGGTTAGCATTTGGCCCCAGCATTTT. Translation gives CASSPSVSIWPQHF.

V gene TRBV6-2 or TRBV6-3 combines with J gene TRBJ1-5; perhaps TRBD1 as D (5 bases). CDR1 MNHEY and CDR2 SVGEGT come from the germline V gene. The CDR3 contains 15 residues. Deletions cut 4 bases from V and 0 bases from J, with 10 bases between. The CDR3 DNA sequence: TGTGCCAGCAGTTTCCAGGGTTATAGCAATCAGCCCCAGCATTTT. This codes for CASSFQGYSNQPQHF.

The CDR3 loop reads CASSYSRQYYGYTF. The CDR3 DNA sequence: TGTGCCAGCAGTTACTCTAGACAGTACTATGGCTACACCTTC. The rearrangement joins TRBV6-5 to TRBJ1-2, with D perhaps matching TRBD1 (5 bases). The CDR3 has 14 amino acids. With 0 bases removed from V and 3 bases from J, the gap between germline ends came to 8 bases. Germline V CDR1 and CDR2: MNHEY, SVGAGI.

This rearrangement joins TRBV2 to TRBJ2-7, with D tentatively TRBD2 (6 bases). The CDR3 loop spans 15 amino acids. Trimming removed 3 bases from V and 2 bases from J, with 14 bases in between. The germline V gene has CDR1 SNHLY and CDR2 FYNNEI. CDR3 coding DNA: TGTGCCAGCAGTGATATTTTTTCGGGGGCCTACGAGCAGTACTTC. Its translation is CASSDIFSGAYEQYF.

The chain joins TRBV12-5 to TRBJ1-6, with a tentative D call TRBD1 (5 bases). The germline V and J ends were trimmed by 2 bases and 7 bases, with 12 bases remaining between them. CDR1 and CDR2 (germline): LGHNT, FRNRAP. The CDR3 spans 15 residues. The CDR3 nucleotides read TGTGCTAGTGGTTTGAGATCCGGGGGAAATTCACCCCTCCACTTT. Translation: CASGLRSGGNSPLHF.

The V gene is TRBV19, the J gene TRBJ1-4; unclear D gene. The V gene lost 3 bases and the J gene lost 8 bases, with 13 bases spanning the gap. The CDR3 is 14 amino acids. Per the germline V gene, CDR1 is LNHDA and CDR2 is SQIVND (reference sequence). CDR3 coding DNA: TGTGCCAGTAGTATGGAGGGTCTAGGGGAAAAACTGTTTTTT. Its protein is CASSMEGLGEKLFF.

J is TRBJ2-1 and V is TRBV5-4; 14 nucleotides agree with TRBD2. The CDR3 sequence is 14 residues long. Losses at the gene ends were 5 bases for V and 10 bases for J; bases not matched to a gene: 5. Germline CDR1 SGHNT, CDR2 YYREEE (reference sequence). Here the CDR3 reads CASSWGLAGDEQFF. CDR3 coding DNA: TGTGCCAGCAGTTGGGGACTAGCGGGAGACGAGCAGTTCTTC. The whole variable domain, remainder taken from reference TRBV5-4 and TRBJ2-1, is ETGVTQSPTHLIKTRGQQVTLRCSSQSGHNTVSWYQQALGQGPQFIFQYYREEENGRGNFPPRFSGLQFPNYSSELNVNALELDDSALYLCASSWGLAGDEQFFGPGTRLTVL.

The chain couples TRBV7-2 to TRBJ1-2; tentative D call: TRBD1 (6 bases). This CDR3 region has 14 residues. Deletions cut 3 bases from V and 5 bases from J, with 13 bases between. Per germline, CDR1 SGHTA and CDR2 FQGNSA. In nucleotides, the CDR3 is TGTGCCAGCAGCTTGAGGGAGGGGGTGTATGGCTACACCTTC. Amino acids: CASSLREGVYGYTF. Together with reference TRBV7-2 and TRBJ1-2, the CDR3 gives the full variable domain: GAGVSQSPSNKVTEKGKDVELRCDPISGHTALYWYRQSLGQGLEFLIYFQGNSAPDKSGLPSDRFSAERTGGSVSTLTIQRTQQEDSAVYLCASSLREGVYGYTFGSGTRLTVV.

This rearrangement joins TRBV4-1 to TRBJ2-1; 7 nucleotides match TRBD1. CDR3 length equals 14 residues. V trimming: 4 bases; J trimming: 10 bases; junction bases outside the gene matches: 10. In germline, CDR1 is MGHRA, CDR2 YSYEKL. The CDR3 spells CASSRDREQDEQFF. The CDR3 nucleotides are TGCGCCAGCAGCCGCGACAGGGAACAGGACGAGCAGTTCTTC.

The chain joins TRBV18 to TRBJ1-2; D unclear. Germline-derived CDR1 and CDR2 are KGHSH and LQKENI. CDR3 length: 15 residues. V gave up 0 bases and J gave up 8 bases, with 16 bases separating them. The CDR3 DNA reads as TGTGCCAGCTCACCACCTCCGGTCAGCCTCGGGGGCTACACCTTC. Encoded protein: CASSPPPVSLGGYTF. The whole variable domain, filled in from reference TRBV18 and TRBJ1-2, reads NAGVMQNPRHLVRRRGQEARLRCSPMKGHSHVYWYRQLPEEGLKFMVYLQKENIIDESGMPKERFSAEFPKEGPSILRIQQVVRGDSAAYFCASSPPPVSLGGYTFGSGTRLTVV.

In nucleotides, the CDR3 is TGTGCCAGCTCAGGACAGGGGGCGGGGATGAACACTGAAGCTTTCTTT. It encodes CASSGQGAGMNTEAFF. The chain is built from TRBV18 and TRBJ1-1; 11 bases are shared with TRBD1. Germline V CDR1 and CDR2: KGHSH, LQKENI. The CDR3 totals 16 residues. With V trimmed by 5 bases and J by 0 bases, 5 bases remained unmatched.

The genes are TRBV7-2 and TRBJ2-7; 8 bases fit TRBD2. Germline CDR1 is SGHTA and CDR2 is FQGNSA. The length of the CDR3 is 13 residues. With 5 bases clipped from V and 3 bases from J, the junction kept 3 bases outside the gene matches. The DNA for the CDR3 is TGTGCCAGCAGCACAAGCGGGGGCTACGAGCAGTACTTC. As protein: CASSTSGGYEQYF.

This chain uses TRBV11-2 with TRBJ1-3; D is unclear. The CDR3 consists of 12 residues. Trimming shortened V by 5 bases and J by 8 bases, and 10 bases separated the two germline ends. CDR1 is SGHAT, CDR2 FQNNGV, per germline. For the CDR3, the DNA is TGTGCCAGCAGCGCTGGGCCTTACACCATATATTTT. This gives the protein CASSAGPYTIYF.

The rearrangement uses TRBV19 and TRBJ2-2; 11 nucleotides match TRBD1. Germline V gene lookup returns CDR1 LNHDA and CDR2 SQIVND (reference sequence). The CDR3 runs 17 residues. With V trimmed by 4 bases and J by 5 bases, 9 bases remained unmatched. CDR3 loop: CASSTRGTGGWTGELFF. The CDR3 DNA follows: TGTGCCAGTAGTACACGCGGGACAGGGGGATGGACCGGGGAGCTGTTTTTT.